This entry lists 22 T cell receptor beta chains sequenced from one sample in a study of blood T cell repertoires in COVID-19. This table comes from immunoSEQ multiplex PCR, and its TCRdb copy is limited to in-frame clones, with some not included. The sample records more than 150,000 clones, 80% to 90% being singletons. Specimen: peripheral blood. The receptors were gathered from a woman under 30 who had recovered from COVID-19.

The chain employs TRBV19 and TRBJ2-5; 8 nucleotides line up with TRBD2. The CDR3 consists of 15 residues. Germline trimming cut 5 bases from V and 1 base from J; bases unmatched to any gene: 6. The germline gives CDR1 LNHDA, CDR2 SQIVND (reference sequence). CDR3 sequence (DNA): TGTGCCAGTAGTGATAGCGGGGTCCTCCAAGAGACCCAGTACTTC. Translated, it gives CASSDSGVLQETQYF. The full variable domain, its missing parts supplied by reference TRBV19 and TRBJ2-5, is DGGITQSPKYLFRKEGQNVTLSCEQNLNHDAMYWYRQDPGQGLRLIYYSQIVNDFQKGDIAEGYSVSREKKESFPLTVTSAQKNPTAFYLCASSDSGVLQETQYFGPGTRLLVL.

The CDR3 DNA follows: TGTGCCAGCAGCTTAGCCAGGCTAGCGGGTTACAATGAGCAGTTCTTC. It codes for CASSLARLAGYNEQFF. The chain links TRBV7-8 to TRBJ2-1; 8 positions match TRBD2. In germline, CDR1 is SGHVS, CDR2 FQNEAQ. The CDR3 consists of 16 residues. V lost 0 bases to trimming and J lost 4 bases; unmatched junction nucleotides: 5.

The genes are TRBV9 and TRBJ1-3; D uncertain. Germline CDR1 reads SGDLS; CDR2 reads YYNGEE. V was pared by 2 bases and J by 2 bases, with 8 bases between. The CDR3 loop spans 14 amino acids. The CDR3 loop is CASSVPGTGNTIYF. The CDR3 coding sequence is TGTGCCAGCAGCGTCCCAGGAACTGGAAACACCATATATTTT.

The V gene is TRBV7-3, the J gene TRBJ2-3; TRBD1 is a possible D gene (6 bases). V was shortened by 3 bases and J by 1 base, with 14 bases between the two germline ends. The CDR3 is 16 amino acids. CDR1 and CDR2 from the germline V gene are SGHTA and FQGTGA. Here the CDR3 DNA reads TGTGCCAGCAGCTTGGGGGCAGGGGTGGGCACAGATACGCAGTATTTT. As protein: CASSLGAGVGTDTQYF.

The sample holds a few counts of this clone. This chain links TRBV4-2 with TRBJ2-7; D is ambiguous. This CDR3 has 13 amino acids. CDR1 and CDR2 (germline): LGHNA, YNFKEQ. V gave up 0 bases and J gave up 4 bases, with 7 bases separating them. The CDR3 is CASSQDSTYEQYV. CDR3 DNA sequence: TGTGCCAGCAGCCAAGATTCTACGTACGAGCAGTACGTC.

The chain uses TRBV19 and TRBJ2-1; D is ambiguous. Germline CDR1 and CDR2: LNHDA and SQIVND (reference sequence). The CDR3 sequence is 11 residues long. V gave up 4 bases and J gave up 10 bases, with 8 bases separating them. For the CDR3, the DNA is TGTGCCAGTAGTACCATCCGGGAGCAGTTCTTC. It translates to CASSTIREQFF.

The chain employs TRBV6-5 and TRBJ2-2, with D possibly matching TRBD2 (7 bases). Germline-derived CDR1 and CDR2 are MNHEY and SVGAGI. V was clipped by 8 bases and J by 6 bases, with 16 bases between them. The CDR3 contains 14 residues. In nucleotides, the CDR3 is TGTGCCAGCGGGGGGGCAAATGGTGCCGGGGAGCTGTTTTTT. It specifies CASGGANGAGELFF.

The rearrangement uses TRBV7-2 and TRBJ1-2; D uncertain. V was pared by 4 bases and J by 8 bases, with 8 bases between. Germline CDR1 is SGHTA and CDR2 is FQGNSA. This CDR3 is 11 amino acids long. CDR3 bases: TGTGCCAGCAGCTCGACTCGGGGCTACACCTTC. Amino acids: CASSSTRGYTF.

The chain carries TRBV5-4 and TRBJ1-2, with D unclear. CDR3 length: 16 residues. The germline V gene has CDR1 SGHNT and CDR2 YYREEE (reference sequence). V lost 4 bases and J 6 bases, leaving 22 bases between the germline ends. The DNA for the CDR3 is TGTGCCAGCAGCGCCGTCAATGAGCCCGGGGTGGATGGCTACACCTTC. Its translation: CASSAVNEPGVDGYTF.

In this sample, this clone turned up once. This CDR3 reads CASSLRGPLSDEQFF. The CDR3 region has the DNA TGTGCCAGCAGCTTAAGGGGGCCCCTTAGTGATGAGCAGTTCTTC. The J gene is TRBJ2-1, the V gene TRBV13; 7 bases align to TRBD1. The length of the CDR3 is 15 residues. V dropped 2 bases and J dropped 8; count of bases not matched to a gene: 9. The germline V gene encodes CDR1 PRHDT and CDR2 FYEKMQ (reference sequence).

The V and J genes are TRBV12-3 or TRBV12-4 and TRBJ1-1, with no clear D. Trimming left V 2 bases short and J 1 base short, with 5 bases between. The CDR3 totals 13 residues. CDR3 sequence: CASSLLPNTEAFF. In nucleotides, the CDR3 is TGTGCCAGCAGTTTACTACCGAACACTGAAGCTTTCTTT.

This chain connects TRBV6-4 to TRBJ2-3; weak D call: TRBD1 (6 bases). This CDR3 spans 15 amino acids. The V end was cut by 0 bases, the J end by 2 bases, with 9 bases between. CDR1 MRHNA and CDR2 SNTAGT come from the germline V gene. CDR3 sequence (DNA): TGTGCCAGCAGTGACTCTATGGGGGCCACAGATACGCAGTATTTT. Its protein product is CASSDSMGATDTQYF.

The chain couples TRBV7-2 to TRBJ2-3; 12 nucleotides align to TRBD2. Per the germline V gene, CDR1 is SGHTA and CDR2 is FQGNSA. The CDR3 spans 15 residues. With 5 bases clipped from V and 6 bases from J, the junction kept 6 bases outside the gene matches. The CDR3 region has the DNA TGTGCCAGCAGCCCGACTAGCGGGGGAGCGGATACGCAGTATTTT. It yields the protein CASSPTSGGADTQYF.

This clone was picked up one time. The chain joins TRBV7-2 to TRBJ2-5; TRBD2 matches at 7 bases. This CDR3 contains 15 residues. V shed 5 bases and J 4 bases; nucleotides not matched to a gene: 10. Germline CDR1 reads SGHTA; CDR2 reads FQGNSA. The CDR3 DNA reads TGTGCCAGCAGCCCACACGGGGGGAAGGGAGAGACCCAGTACTTC. This codes for CASSPHGGKGETQYF.

This chain links TRBV30 with TRBJ2-7; 7 bases match TRBD1. Trimming took 2 bases from V and 3 from J; bases not matched to a gene: 4. Germline V lookup: CDR1 GTSNPN, CDR2 SVGIG (reference sequence). This CDR3 comprises 13 residues. DNA of the CDR3: TGTGCCTGGAGTTACAGGGGCGGCTACGAGCAGTACGTC. Protein product: CAWSYRGGYEQYV.

The V gene is TRBV7-2, the J gene TRBJ2-4; TRBD2 aligns across 7 bases. V trimming: 5 bases; J trimming: 0 bases; junction bases outside the gene matches: 4. This CDR3 is built from 15 residues. Germline CDR1 and CDR2: SGHTA and FQGNSA. CDR3 residues: CASSRDYIAKNIQYF. The CDR3 nucleotides are TGTGCCAGCAGCCGGGACTACATAGCCAAAAACATTCAGTACTTC.

This rearrangement joins TRBV7-2 to TRBJ2-6, with D tentatively TRBD1 (6 bases). The CDR3 is made up of 20 amino acids. Germline V gene data show CDR1 as SGHTA and CDR2 as FQGNSA. V lost 0 bases to trimming and J lost 2 bases, with 20 bases between them. Here the CDR3 reads CASSLAPQGSVSTGANVLTF. The CDR3 DNA reads TGTGCCAGCAGCTTAGCCCCACAGGGAAGCGTGAGCACTGGGGCCAACGTCCTGACTTTC.

The chain uses TRBV7-6 and TRBJ2-3; D ambiguous. Trimming took off 5 bases at V and 2 bases at J, with 5 bases between the two ends. The CDR3 is 12 residues long. In germline, CDR1 is SGHVS, CDR2 FNYEAQ. The CDR3 loop reads CASSPFTDTQYF. The CDR3 nucleotides read TGTGCCAGCAGCCCTTTCACAGATACGCAGTATTTT.

J is TRBJ1-1 and V is TRBV7-2; 7 bases are a match to TRBD1. V dropped 5 bases and J dropped 5; count of bases not matched to a gene: 5. CDR3 size: 13 residues. Germline V gives CDR1 SGHTA, CDR2 FQGNSA. The CDR3 region has the DNA TGTGCCAGCAGCGCTTACAGGGGAACTGAAGCTTTCTTT. Translating gives CASSAYRGTEAFF.

The rearrangement joins TRBV6-5 to TRBJ1-3; D possibly corresponds to TRBD1 (5 bases). The CDR3 loop spans 12 amino acids. Germline CDR1 reads MNHEY; CDR2 reads SVGAGI. The V end lost 10 bases, the J end lost 4 bases, and 11 bases lay between the germline ends. The CDR3 sequence is CAISGRGNTIYF. In DNA, the CDR3 is TGTGCCATCTCAGGGCGCGGAAACACCATATATTTT.

The gene calls are TRBV7-9 and TRBJ1-3; D may be TRBD1 (5 bases). The CDR3 sequence is 13 residues long. Deletions cut 5 bases from V and 9 bases from J, with 14 bases between. From germline, CDR1 is SEHNR and CDR2 FQNEAQ (reference sequence). Written as DNA, the CDR3 is TGTGCCAGCAGCCTCGGGGGGTTGAGCACCATATATTTT. Its protein product is CASSLGGLSTIYF. Based on the CDR3 plus reference TRBV7-9 and TRBJ1-3, the full variable domain is DTGVSQNPRHKITKRGQNVTFRCDPISEHNRLYWYRQTLGQGPEFLTYFQNEAQLEKSRLLSDRFSAERPKGSFSTLEIQRTEQGDSAMYLCASSLGGLSTIYFGEGSWLTVV.

The chain recombines TRBV7-9 with TRBJ1-5; D uncertain. There are 11 residues in the CDR3. Per germline, CDR1 SEHNR and CDR2 FQNEAQ (reference sequence). V lost 4 bases and J 9 bases, leaving 7 bases between the germline ends. The DNA for the CDR3 is TGTGCCAGCAGCTCCCCGGGGCCCCAGCATTTT. Its protein is CASSSPGPQHF.